The 16 T cell receptor beta chains listed next were all sequenced from one sample in a study of T cell responses to AZD1222 COVID-19 vaccine. TCRdb keeps only in-frame clones here, not all; method: immunoSEQ multiplex PCR. The table records approximately 130,000 clones, about nine tenths of them present only once. The sample here was peripheral blood, taken 28 days after the second AZD1222 dose. These receptors originate from an adult who received the AZD1222 COVID-19 vaccine.

The J gene is TRBJ1-2, the V gene TRBV6-5; D not resolved. Between the trimmed V and J ends, which lost 6 bases and 6 bases, there was a span of 14 bases. The V gene's germline CDR1 is MNHEY and CDR2 SVGAGI. The CDR3 spans 13 residues. The chain's CDR3 is CASRTISGNGYTF. CDR3 DNA: TGTGCCAGCAGAACTATCAGTGGGAATGGCTACACCTTC.

The chain uses TRBV19 and TRBJ2-6, with 7 bases that match TRBD1. Trimming removed 9 bases from V and 2 bases from J; junction bases left unmatched: 7. Germline values: CDR1 LNHDA, CDR2 SQIVND (reference sequence). This CDR3 contains 15 residues. In DNA, the CDR3 is TGTGCCAGCTCCGGGACAGAAACTGGGGCCAACGTCCTGACTTTC. Translating gives CASSGTETGANVLTF.

This chain uses TRBV27 with TRBJ1-1, with D hard to call. CDR1 is MNHEY, CDR2 SMNVEV, per germline (reference sequence). The CDR3 runs 16 residues. V was shortened by 1 base and J by 1 base, with 13 bases between the two germline ends. The CDR3 region is CASSLYVRAGNTEAFF. The CDR3 region has the DNA TGTGCCAGCAGTTTATACGTGAGGGCGGGGAACACTGAAGCTTTCTTT.

This clone has more than one count but fewer than ten. The chain is built from TRBV7-2 and TRBJ2-7, with TRBD1 identical over 8 bases. CDR1 is SGHTA and CDR2 is FQGNSA in the germline V gene. CDR3 length: 14 residues. J was trimmed by 2 bases and V by 2 bases; bases with no gene match: 2. CDR3 sequence: CASSLSGGAYEQYF. The CDR3 coding sequence is TGTGCCAGCAGCTTATCAGGGGGCGCCTACGAGCAGTACTTC.

Only one count was recorded for this clone. The gene calls are TRBV25-1 and TRBJ1-6; possible D gene TRBD1, 5 bases. Germline CDR1 and CDR2: MGHDK and SYGVNS. With 3 bases removed from V and 0 bases from J, the gap between germline ends came to 6 bases. CDR3 size: 15 residues. For the CDR3, the DNA is TGTGCCAGCAGTGACACAGGCTCCTATAATTCACCCCTCCACTTT. It codes for CASSDTGSYNSPLHF.

This clone has only a few counts. V is TRBV10-1 and J is TRBJ1-1; 12 bases map to TRBD1. CDR1 is WNHNN, CDR2 SYGVQD, per germline (reference sequence). This CDR3 is 15 amino acids long. The trim removed 7 bases at V and 7 bases at J, leaving 10 bases unmatched. The CDR3 nucleotides read TGCGCCAGCACCTCCGGGACAGGGGGCTTCGGTGAAGCTTTCTTT. This translates into CASTSGTGGFGEAFF.

As concerns this clone: This specimen includes other DNA sequences encoding the same CDR3. The J gene is TRBJ1-1, the V gene TRBV18; D not resolved. The CDR3 contains 13 residues. CDR1 is KGHSH, CDR2 LQKENI, per germline. Trimming removed 6 bases at V and 1 base at J, with 9 bases between. CDR3 in DNA: TGTGCCAGCTCCCCTCAGGCGAACACTGAAGCTTTCTTT. Amino acids: CASSPQANTEAFF. The variable domain in full, completed from reference TRBV18 and TRBJ1-1, reads NAGVMQNPRHLVRRRGQEARLRCSPMKGHSHVYWYRQLPEEGLKFMVYLQKENIIDESGMPKERFSAEFPKEGPSILRIQQVVRGDSAAYFCASSPQANTEAFFGQGTRLTVV.

The chain recombines TRBV3-1 (or the pseudogene TRBV3-2) with TRBJ2-5, with 14 bases lining up with TRBD2. The CDR3 contains 20 residues. Trimming at V came to 2 bases and at J to 4 bases, leaving 15 bases not matched to a gene. Germline CDR1 and CDR2: LGHDT and YNNKEL (reference sequence). The CDR3 spells CASSQSLGTSGGVWVETQYF. In DNA, the CDR3 is TGTGCCAGCAGCCAATCGCTTGGGACTAGCGGGGGCGTTTGGGTAGAGACCCAGTACTTC.

The chain has TRBV5-4 and TRBJ2-7; TRBD2 matches at 10 bases. Germline V lookup: CDR1 SGHNT, CDR2 YYREEE (reference sequence). Trimming took 3 bases from V and 2 from J; bases not matched to a gene: 8. The CDR3 is 16 residues long. CDR3 in DNA: TGTGCCAGCAGCTCCGTGGGGACTAGCGAGGCCTACGAGCAGTACTTC. It translates to CASSSVGTSEAYEQYF.

V and J are TRBV5-6 and TRBJ2-7, with 8 bases fitting TRBD2. The CDR3 is 15 amino acids. V shed 4 bases and J 0 bases; nucleotides not matched to a gene: 6. From germline, CDR1 is SGHDT and CDR2 YYEEEE. In nucleotides, the CDR3 is TGTGCCAGCAGCCGAATAAGCGGGGGCTCCTACGAGCAGTACTTC. It is translated as CASSRISGGSYEQYF.

This chain connects TRBV3-1 (or the pseudogene TRBV3-2) to TRBJ2-1, with D maybe TRBD2 (5 bases). CDR1 LGHDT and CDR2 YNNKEL come from the germline V gene (reference sequence). The CDR3 extends over 13 amino acids. V was cut by 1 base and J by 7 bases, with 8 bases left in between. The CDR3 nucleotides read TGTGCCAGCAGCCAAGCCCGAGGGAATGAGCAGTTCTTC. Amino acid sequence: CASSQARGNEQFF.

This clone was found once. The CDR3 coding sequence is TGTGCCAGCAGCTGGACAGGACGCTCTGGAAACACCATATATTTT. As protein: CASSWTGRSGNTIYF. The chain links TRBV7-9 to TRBJ1-3; 7 bases are shared with TRBD1. V was pared by 4 bases and J by 0 bases, with 3 bases of the junction left unmatched. Germline CDR1 and CDR2: SEHNR and FQNEAQ (reference sequence). The CDR3 loop spans 15 amino acids.

The rearrangement links TRBV7-8 to TRBJ2-6; weak D call: TRBD1 (5 bases). CDR1 SGHVS and CDR2 FQNEAQ come from the germline V gene. The V gene lost 4 bases and the J gene lost 0 bases, with 13 bases spanning the gap. The CDR3 consists of 17 residues. The CDR3 DNA sequence: TGTGCCAGCAGCTCCCAGGGCCGTTACTCTGGGGCCAACGTCCTGACTTTC. Protein product: CASSSQGRYSGANVLTF.

CDR3 nucleotides: TGCGCCAGCAGCTTGGAAATCGGACAGACTGAAGCTTTCTTT. Protein sequence: CASSLEIGQTEAFF. V and J are TRBV5-1 and TRBJ1-1; a weak D match, TRBD1 (6 bases). From germline, CDR1 is SGHRS and CDR2 YFSETQ. V dropped 0 bases and J dropped 5 bases, with 11 bases sitting between them. This CDR3 has 14 amino acids.

CDR3 in DNA: TGTGCCAGCAGCCGAGCTTTGGTCACAGGGGATGAGCAGTTCTTC. It yields the protein CASSRALVTGDEQFF. This chain joins TRBV14 and TRBJ2-1, with TRBD1 matching 7 bases. This CDR3 region has 15 residues. The germline gives CDR1 SGHDN, CDR2 FVKESK. The V segment lost 4 bases and the J segment 8 bases; nucleotides outside the gene matches: 11. Full variable domain (outside the CDR3, taken from reference TRBV14 and TRBJ2-1): EAGVTQFPSHSVIEKGQTVTLRCDPISGHDNLYWYRRVMGKEIKFLLHFVKESKQDESGMPNNRFLAERTGGTYSTLKVQPAELEDSGVYFCASSRALVTGDEQFFGPGTRLTVL.

The CDR3, as DNA: TGTGCCAGCAGTCAAAGGAATGAGCAGTTCTTC. This gives the protein CASSQRNEQFF. The J gene is TRBJ2-1, the V gene TRBV6-5; D unresolved. Germline V gene lookup returns CDR1 MNHEY and CDR2 SVGAGI. The CDR3 covers 11 residues. V shed 5 bases and J shed 7 bases, with 6 bases lying between them.